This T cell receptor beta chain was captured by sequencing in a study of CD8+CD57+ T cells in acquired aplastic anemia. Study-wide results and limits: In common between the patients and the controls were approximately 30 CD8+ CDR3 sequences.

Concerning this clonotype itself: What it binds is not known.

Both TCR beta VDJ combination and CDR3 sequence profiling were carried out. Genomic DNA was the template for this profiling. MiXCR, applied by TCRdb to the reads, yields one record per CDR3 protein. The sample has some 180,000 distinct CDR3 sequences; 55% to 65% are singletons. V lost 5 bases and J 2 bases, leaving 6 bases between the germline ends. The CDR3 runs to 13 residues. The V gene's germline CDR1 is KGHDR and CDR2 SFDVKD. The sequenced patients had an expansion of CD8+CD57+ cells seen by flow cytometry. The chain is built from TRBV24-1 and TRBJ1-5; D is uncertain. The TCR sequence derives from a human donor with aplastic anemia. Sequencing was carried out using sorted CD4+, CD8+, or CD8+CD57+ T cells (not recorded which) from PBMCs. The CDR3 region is CATSGQGNQPQHF. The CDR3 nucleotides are TGTGCCACCAGTGGGCAGGGCAATCAGCCCCAGCATTTT.